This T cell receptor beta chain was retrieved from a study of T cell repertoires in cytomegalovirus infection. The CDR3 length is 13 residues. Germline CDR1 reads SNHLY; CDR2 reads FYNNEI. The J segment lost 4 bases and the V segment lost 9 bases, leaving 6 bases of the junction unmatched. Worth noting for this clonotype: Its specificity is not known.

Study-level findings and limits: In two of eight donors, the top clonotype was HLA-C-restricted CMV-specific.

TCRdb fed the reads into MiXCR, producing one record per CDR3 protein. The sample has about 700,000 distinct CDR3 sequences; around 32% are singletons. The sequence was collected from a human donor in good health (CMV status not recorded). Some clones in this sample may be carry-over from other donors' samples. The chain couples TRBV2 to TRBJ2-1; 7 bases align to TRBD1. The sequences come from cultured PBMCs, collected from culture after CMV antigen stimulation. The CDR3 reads CASGQEPYNEQFF. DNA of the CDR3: TGTGCCAGTGGACAGGAACCTTACAATGAGCAGTTCTTC.